A single sample gave rise to the 2 T cell receptor beta chains below, sequenced in a study of cytomegalovirus exposure and HLA in healthy donors. Primers included in the PCR were 60 Vbeta and 13 Jbeta primers. Profiled with immunoSEQ multiplex PCR; TCRdb holds only in-frame clones, not every one. The table for this sample gives about 76,000 clones. Material: PBMCs. These receptors all stem from a woman aged 40 to 50 in good health and CMV-seropositive.

The chain recombines TRBV11-2 with TRBJ2-2, with 13 bases matching TRBD2. Trimming cost V 4 bases and J 4 bases; bases outside gene matches: 6. The CDR3 spans 17 residues. The germline gives CDR1 SGHAT, CDR2 FQNNGV. CDR3 protein: CASSSLTSGGFTGELFF. The DNA of the CDR3 is TGTGCCAGCAGCTCCTTGACTAGCGGGGGGTTCACCGGGGAGCTGTTTTTT.

The rearrangement joins TRBV7-9 to TRBJ1-2; D is unclear. V was cut by 8 bases and J by 6 bases, with 13 bases left in between. This CDR3 contains 12 residues. Germline V gives CDR1 SEHNR, CDR2 FQNEAQ (reference sequence). Here the CDR3 DNA reads TGTGCCAGCCCCCTTTACCCAGATGGCTACACCTTC. It encodes CASPLYPDGYTF. The full variable domain, completed using reference TRBV7-9 and TRBJ1-2, is DTGVSQNPRHKITKRGQNVTFRCDPISEHNRLYWYRQTLGQGPEFLTYFQNEAQLEKSRLLSDRFSAERPKGSFSTLEIQRTEQGDSAMYLCASPLYPDGYTFGSGTRLTVV.